This T cell receptor (beta chain) was retrieved from a study of cytomegalovirus exposure and HLA in healthy donors. Background on the study: It was reported in a later analysis that the 120 or so validation repertoires used the same platform as the roughly 640 first-cohort repertoires.

TCRdb keeps only in-frame clones here, not all; method: immunoSEQ multiplex PCR. The sample holds 130,000 to 150,000 clones, roughly 91% seen once. The CDR3 is 13 amino acids. Germline CDR1 MNHEY, CDR2 SMNVEV (reference sequence). V dropped 0 bases and J dropped 7; count of bases not matched to a gene: 0. Sequenced: PBMCs. The rearrangement joins TRBV27 to TRBJ2-1, with 7 nucleotides matching TRBD2. The TCR originated in a woman aged 18-29 years in good health and CMV-seropositive. CDR3 sequence: CASSLSAGNEQFF. The CDR3 bases are TGTGCCAGCAGTTTATCAGCGGGGAATGAGCAGTTCTTC.